This TCR beta chain was sequenced during a study of a mutant IDH1 vaccine in newly diagnosed glioma. About the research overall: Vaccination started 4-6 weeks after radiotherapy alone, or with temozolomide cycles. Previous care, which was radiotherapy, temozolomide, or both, most often involved both.

Generated by immunoSEQ multiplex PCR, the TCRdb table keeps only in-frame clones and is missing some. The sample shows roughly 51,000 clones, 70% to 85% of them seen only once. Germline V gene data show CDR1 as MNHEY and CDR2 as SMNVEV (reference sequence). V shed 3 bases and J shed 8 bases, with 13 bases lying between them. CDR3 size: 13 residues. On this clone itself: Its specificity is not known.

Time point reported: week 5, during vaccination. Every single dose of the vaccine, 300 ug of mutant IDH1 20-mer peptide, came with topical imiquimod. The chain carries TRBV27 and TRBJ1-2; D gene uncertain. The sequence was obtained from a woman aged 18-29 years with glioma. Some clones in this sample may be carry-over from other donors' samples. Sequences were derived from PBMCs, sampled from a glioma patient whose treatment included an IDH1 peptide vaccine. The CDR3 nucleotides are TGTGCCAGCAGTTTTCTGGCGGATGGCGGCTACACCTTC. Translation gives CASSFLADGGYTF.